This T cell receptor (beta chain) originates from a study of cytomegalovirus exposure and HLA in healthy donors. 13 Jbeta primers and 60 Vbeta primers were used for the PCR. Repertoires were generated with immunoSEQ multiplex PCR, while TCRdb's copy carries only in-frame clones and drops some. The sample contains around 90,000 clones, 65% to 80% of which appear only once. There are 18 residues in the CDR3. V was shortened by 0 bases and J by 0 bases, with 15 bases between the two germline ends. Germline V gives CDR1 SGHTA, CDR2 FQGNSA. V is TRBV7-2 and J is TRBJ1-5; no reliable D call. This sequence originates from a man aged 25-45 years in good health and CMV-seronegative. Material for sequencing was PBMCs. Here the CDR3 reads CASSLAPRRSGSNQPQHF. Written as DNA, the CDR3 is TGTGCCAGCAGCTTAGCCCCCCGACGGAGTGGTAGCAATCAGCCCCAGCATTTT.